This T cell receptor beta chain was identified in a study of blood T cell repertoires in COVID-19. Study background: Sites across the United States, Italy and Spain contributed samples from acute and convalescent COVID-19. Sample material is recorded as cDNA or gDNA derived from T cells, B-cell-depleted T cells, or PBMCs.

Source study methods: Amplifying reference gene primers gave estimates of nucleated cell counts. TCRdb's copy holds only in-frame clones and misses some; the assay was immunoSEQ multiplex PCR. D and trimming were read from the DNA, whereas the V and J calls and clone size are those reported in that table. The sample contains about 12,000 clones, about nine tenths of which appear only once. The CDR3 consists of 17 residues. Germline V CDR1 and CDR2: SGDLS, YYNGEE. Trimming removed 0 bases from V and 3 bases from J, with 17 bases in between. The sequenced sample was peripheral blood. V and J are TRBV9 and TRBJ2-3; possible D gene TRBD1, 5 bases. The receptor's source is a human donor in a cohort sampled during active COVID-19. The CDR3 sequence: CASSVVPPGIGTDTQYF. Written as DNA, the CDR3 is TGTGCCAGCAGCGTAGTTCCCCCAGGGATTGGGACAGATACGCAGTATTTT.